Listed here is a single T cell receptor (beta chain). Its antigen is unknown. Base-call qualities are not available, and no considerably larger clone is one nucleotide away. The receptor library was made with 5' RACE. Sequencing took place on an Illumina HiSeq 2500. A second PCR of roughly 7 to 11 cycles was performed with a sample-barcoded 5' primer and a J-beta primer mix. Each TCR beta cDNA molecule received a unique molecular identifier from a template-switch 5' adaptor carrying 12 random nucleotides. At least 3 million CDR3-containing paired-end reads were obtained from each sample. All of the RNA was converted into first-strand cDNA using the Mint cDNA synthesis kit, with a TRBC-specific oligonucleotide serving as the primer. After uracil-DNA glycosylase treatment, a first 18-cycle PCR used universal primers M1SS and BC2_uni_R on all cDNA. Turning to the authors' computational methods: Normalization of each sample was performed by random selection of 1 million high-quality reads, each carrying a distinct molecular identifier. Instead of being binned into consensus sequences, reads with shared molecular identifiers were discarded. MiTCR, run with a Q25 quality threshold and the strictest error-elimination algorithm, handled CDR3 identification, clonotype clustering and error correction. Lower-bound total TCR beta diversity was estimated with a nonparametric unseen species model using Euler transformation. TCRdb applied fastp at Q25 and MiXCR to the public reads, then kept only in-frame beta chains. Each CDR3 protein appears once, grouped with its most common genes and DNA. TCRdb, rather than the study authors, made the V and J calls. The sample includes roughly 800,000 distinct CDR3 sequences, with around 25% observed a single time. Under 4.5% of the sample goes to the ten largest clones.

The sample comes from a study of blood T cells in healthy people across ages (dated by TCRdb to 2015 to 2017). Regarding the research as a whole: In model experiments, roughly one uniquely barcoded TCR beta cDNA molecule per two T cells was captured by template switching. Using deep sequencing normalized with unique cDNA molecular identifiers, the study measured how TCR beta repertoire diversity changes with age. The donors were divided into four age groups: young (average around 15 years), middle-aged (roughly 42), aged (approximately 62) and long-lived (about 84). The study analyzed two additional independent replicas of 1 million unique cDNA reads from the same blood draw for two donors, one aged 18 to 30 and one aged 80 or older.

The CDR3 measures 21 amino acids from cysteine to phenylalanine. Of the read, only the CDR3 DNA is kept; its 63 bases are in frame from base 1. Based on the germline V gene (reference sequence), the CDR1 and CDR2 sequences are LNHNV and YYDKDF. The junction shows trimming of 0 bases on V and 3 bases on J, and the gene matches do not reach 16 bases of it. Donors were around 37 systemically healthy Caucasian individuals from Russia aged roughly 6 to 100 years. Each donor gave 9 to 10 milliliters of peripheral blood, collected into EDTA-treated Vacutainer tubes. PBMCs were isolated by Ficoll-Paque density-gradient centrifugation, with at least 6 million obtained per sample. Trizol reagent was used to extract total RNA from the PBMCs, yielding at least 6 micrograms per sample. For every donor, an aliquot of PBMCs went through flow cytometry to measure the percentages of naive CD45RAhigh/CD27high T cells.

The investigation overall reported the following: Bulk unsorted PBMC profiling prevented conclusive comparison of naive and antigen-experienced compartments. Compared with the aged group, the long-lived group had more naive CD4+ T cells, fewer expanded clones and increased TCR diversity, suggesting age selection. Observed TCR beta diversity per million T cells fell roughly linearly with age, and a significant reduction was already apparent by age around 40. Estimates of total diversity based on one million sequenced T cells were regarded as lower bounds and as underestimates. Donor CMV infection status was unknown, potentially confounding age-related changes in expanded clonotypes. A strong correlation was found between observed TCR beta diversity and the percentage of naive T cells measured by flow cytometry.

The data were also submitted as part of a second study, on T cells of mothers and their children. The second study's paper adds: The donors were nine systemically healthy Caucasian individuals, made up of three mothers and their six children. cDNA synthesis consumed the entire amount of extracted RNA, loaded at around 1.5 ug RNA in each 15 ul reaction. In the second PCR, sample barcodes and 2-4 random nucleotides were introduced via the M1S primer. Each mother yielded over 8 million TCR beta CDR3 reads and each child 2.5 million to 3 million reads. TCR recombination output is similarly shaped by thymic selection in related and unrelated pairs, with a minor effect exerted by inherited differences. Related mother-child pairs always showed normalized repertoire overlap that was slightly higher than in unrelated mother-child pairs, though the difference was never significant. No persistent microchimeric T cell clones were found, with a detection sensitivity of roughly 92 clones per million clonotypes. In the study, deep NGS was used to compare the TCR beta repertoires of mothers and children, and features distinguishing related mother-child pairs from unrelated individuals were sought. On average, the children were about 10 +/- 4 years old, while the mothers were roughly 36 +/- 4 years old. Libraries were sequenced on Illumina HiSeq 2000 with 100+100 nt paired-end reads after adapter ligation with NEBNext reagents. To prevent cross-contamination, the mother and child libraries were prepared a month apart and were sequenced in separate runs. For each donor, between about 500,000 and 2,200,000 distinct TCR beta clonotypes were identified. Naive TCR beta clonotypes were estimated from low-frequency clonotypes matched to each donor's FACS-determined naive share, without sorting.

The receptor was derived from a boy aged 5 to 17 in good health. Here the chain combines TRBV15 and TRBJ2-6, with 8 bases in between that match TRBD1. Material: blood. The CDR3 protein: CATSRDPRGQGLAGGANVLTF. Here is the DNA: TGTGCCACCAGCAGAGATCCCCGCGGACAGGGTCTGGCGGGTGGGGCCAACGTCCTGACTTTC.